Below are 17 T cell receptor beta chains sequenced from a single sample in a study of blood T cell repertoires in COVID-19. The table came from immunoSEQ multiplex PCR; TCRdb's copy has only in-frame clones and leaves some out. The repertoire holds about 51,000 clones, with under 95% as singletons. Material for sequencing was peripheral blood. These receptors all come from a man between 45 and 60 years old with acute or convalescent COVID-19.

CDR3 sequence reads: CASSLRTGSQETQYF. The CDR3 region has the DNA TGTGCCAGCAGCTTGCGGACAGGTAGCCAAGAGACCCAGTACTTC. The gene calls are TRBV7-9 and TRBJ2-5; 7 bases are a match to TRBD1. The CDR3 totals 15 residues. Per germline, CDR1 SEHNR and CDR2 FQNEAQ (reference sequence). After removal of 3 bases from V and 1 base from J, the junction contained 5 bases not matched to a gene. The whole variable domain, filled in from reference TRBV7-9 and TRBJ2-5, reads DTGVSQNPRHKITKRGQNVTFRCDPISEHNRLYWYRQTLGQGPEFLTYFQNEAQLEKSRLLSDRFSAERPKGSFSTLEIQRTEQGDSAMYLCASSLRTGSQETQYFGPGTRLLVL.

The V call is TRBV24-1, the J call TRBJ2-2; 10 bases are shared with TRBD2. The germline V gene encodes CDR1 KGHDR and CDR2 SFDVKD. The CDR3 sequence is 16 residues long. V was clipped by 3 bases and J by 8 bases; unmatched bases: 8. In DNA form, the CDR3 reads TGTGCCACCAGTGATCCGAGCGGGGGGGCTCGTGGGGAGCTGTTTTTT. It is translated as CATSDPSGGARGELFF.

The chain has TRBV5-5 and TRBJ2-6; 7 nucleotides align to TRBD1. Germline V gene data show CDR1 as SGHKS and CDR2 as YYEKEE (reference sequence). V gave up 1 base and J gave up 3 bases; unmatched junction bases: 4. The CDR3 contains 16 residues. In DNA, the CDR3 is TGTGCCAGCAGCTTGAAGGGGGCGCGTGGGGCCAACGTCCTGACTTTC. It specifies CASSLKGARGANVLTF.

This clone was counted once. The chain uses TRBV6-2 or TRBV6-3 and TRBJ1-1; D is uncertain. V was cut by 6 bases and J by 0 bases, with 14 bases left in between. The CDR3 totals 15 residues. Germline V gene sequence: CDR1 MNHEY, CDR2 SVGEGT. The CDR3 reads CASSQPTRLNTEAFF. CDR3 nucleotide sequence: TGTGCCAGCAGCCAGCCTACCCGGTTGAACACTGAAGCTTTCTTT.

The CDR3 region is CASSWGGADEQFF. In nucleotides, the CDR3 is TGTGCCAGCAGTTGGGGAGGGGCGGATGAGCAGTTCTTC. The gene calls are TRBV6-5 and TRBJ2-1; 7 nucleotides align to TRBD2. This CDR3 is built from 13 residues. V was pared by 4 bases and J by 8 bases, with 5 bases of the junction left unmatched. CDR1 and CDR2 from the germline V gene are MNHEY and SVGAGI.

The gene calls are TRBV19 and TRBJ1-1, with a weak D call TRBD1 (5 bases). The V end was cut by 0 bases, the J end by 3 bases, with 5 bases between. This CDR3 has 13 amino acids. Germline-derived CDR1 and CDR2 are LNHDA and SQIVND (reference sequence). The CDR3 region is CASSIDRDTEAFF. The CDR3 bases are TGTGCCAGTAGTATAGACAGGGACACTGAAGCTTTCTTT. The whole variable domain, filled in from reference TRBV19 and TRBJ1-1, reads DGGITQSPKYLFRKEGQNVTLSCEQNLNHDAMYWYRQDPGQGLRLIYYSQIVNDFQKGDIAEGYSVSREKKESFPLTVTSAQKNPTAFYLCASSIDRDTEAFFGQGTRLTVV.

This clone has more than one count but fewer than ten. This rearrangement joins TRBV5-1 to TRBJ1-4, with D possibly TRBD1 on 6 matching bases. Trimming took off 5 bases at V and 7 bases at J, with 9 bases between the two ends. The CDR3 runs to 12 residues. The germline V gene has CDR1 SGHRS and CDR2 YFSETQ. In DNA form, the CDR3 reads TGCGCCAGCAGGCGGACAGCTGAAAAACTGTTTTTT. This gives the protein CASRRTAEKLFF.

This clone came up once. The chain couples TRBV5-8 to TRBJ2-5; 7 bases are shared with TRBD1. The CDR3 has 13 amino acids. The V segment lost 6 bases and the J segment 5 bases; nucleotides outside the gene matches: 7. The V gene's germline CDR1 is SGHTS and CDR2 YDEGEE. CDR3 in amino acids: CASTHRGHETQYF. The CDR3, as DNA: TGTGCCAGCACCCACAGGGGTCACGAGACCCAGTACTTC.

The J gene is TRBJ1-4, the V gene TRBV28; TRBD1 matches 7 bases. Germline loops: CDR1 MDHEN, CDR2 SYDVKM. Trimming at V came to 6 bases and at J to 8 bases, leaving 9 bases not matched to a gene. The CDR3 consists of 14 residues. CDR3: CASSFRGAQEKLFF. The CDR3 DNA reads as TGTGCCAGCAGCTTCAGGGGGGCTCAGGAAAAACTGTTTTTT.

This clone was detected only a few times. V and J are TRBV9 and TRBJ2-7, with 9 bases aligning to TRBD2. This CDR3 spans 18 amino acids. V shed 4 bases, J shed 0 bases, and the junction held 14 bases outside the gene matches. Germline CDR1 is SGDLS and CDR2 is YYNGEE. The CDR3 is CASSIIAGVALSSYEQYF. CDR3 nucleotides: TGTGCCAGCAGCATCATAGCGGGGGTGGCCCTAAGCTCCTACGAGCAGTACTTC.

For the CDR3, the DNA is TGTGCCAGCAGCTACCAGGGGGTAACTGAAGCTTTCTTT. This encodes CASSYQGVTEAFF. The genes are TRBV7-2 and TRBJ1-1; 7 positions agree with TRBD1. CDR3 length: 13 amino acids. V dropped 4 bases and J dropped 5; count of bases not matched to a gene: 4. Germline-derived CDR1 and CDR2 are SGHTA and FQGNSA.

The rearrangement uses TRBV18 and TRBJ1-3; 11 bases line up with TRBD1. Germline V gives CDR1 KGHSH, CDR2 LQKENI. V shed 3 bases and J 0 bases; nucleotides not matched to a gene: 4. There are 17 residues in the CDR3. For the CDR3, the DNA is TGTGCCAGCTCACCTGGACAGGGGGCGAGCTCTGGAAACACCATATATTTT. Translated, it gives CASSPGQGASSGNTIYF.

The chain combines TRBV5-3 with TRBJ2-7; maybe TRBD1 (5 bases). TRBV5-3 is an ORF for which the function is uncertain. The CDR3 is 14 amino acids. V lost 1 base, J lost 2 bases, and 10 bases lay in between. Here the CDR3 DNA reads TGTGCCAGAAGCTTGAAGGGGATGGCCTACGAGCAGTACTTC. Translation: CARSLKGMAYEQYF.

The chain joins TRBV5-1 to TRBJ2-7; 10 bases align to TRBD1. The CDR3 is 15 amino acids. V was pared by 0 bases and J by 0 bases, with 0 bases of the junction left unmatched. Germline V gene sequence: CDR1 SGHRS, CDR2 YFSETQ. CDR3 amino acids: CASSLGQGASYEQYF. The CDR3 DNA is TGCGCCAGCAGCTTGGGACAGGGGGCCTCCTACGAGCAGTACTTC.

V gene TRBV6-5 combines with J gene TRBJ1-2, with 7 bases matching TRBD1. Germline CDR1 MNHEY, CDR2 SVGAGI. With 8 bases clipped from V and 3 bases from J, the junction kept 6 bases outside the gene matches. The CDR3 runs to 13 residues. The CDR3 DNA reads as TGTGCCAGCCGGGACAGCCCTTACTATGGCTACACCTTC. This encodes CASRDSPYYGYTF.

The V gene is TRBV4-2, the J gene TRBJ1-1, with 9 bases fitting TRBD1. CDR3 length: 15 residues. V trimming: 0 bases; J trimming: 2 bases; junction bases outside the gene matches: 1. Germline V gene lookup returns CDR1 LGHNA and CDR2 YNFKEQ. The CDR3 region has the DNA TGTGCCAGCAGCCAAGATACAGGGGGCAACACTGAAGCTTTCTTT. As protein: CASSQDTGGNTEAFF.

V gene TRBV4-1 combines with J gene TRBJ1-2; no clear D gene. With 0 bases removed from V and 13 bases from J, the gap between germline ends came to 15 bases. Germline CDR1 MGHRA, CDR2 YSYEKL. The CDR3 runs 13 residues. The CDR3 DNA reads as TGCGCCAGCAGCCAAGACGCCGAGCGGAGAAGCACCTTC. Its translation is CASSQDAERRSTF.